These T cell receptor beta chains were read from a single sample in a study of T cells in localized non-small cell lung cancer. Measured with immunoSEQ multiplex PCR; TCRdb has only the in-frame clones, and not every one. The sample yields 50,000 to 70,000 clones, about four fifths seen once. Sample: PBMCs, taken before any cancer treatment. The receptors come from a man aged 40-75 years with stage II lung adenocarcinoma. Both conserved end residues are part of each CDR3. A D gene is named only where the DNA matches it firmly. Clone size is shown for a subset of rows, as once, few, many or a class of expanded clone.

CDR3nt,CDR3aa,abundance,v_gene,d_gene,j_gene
TGTGCCAGCCGACTCACAGGGGGCGAAAAACTGTTTTTT,CASRLTGGEKLFF,.,TRBV27,TRBD1,TRBJ1-4
TGTGCCAGCAGCCCAGGCGGGGCCTTAAACACTGAAGCTTTCTTT,CASSPGGALNTEAFF,.,TRBV14,.,TRBJ1-1
TGTGCCAGCAGTGAAGCGCTTCTGGACTATGGCTACACCTTC,CASSEALLDYGYTF,.,TRBV2,.,TRBJ1-2
TGTGCCAGCAGCTTAGCCGGGAACCCGGGCGGCTACGAGCAGTACTTC,CASSLAGNPGGYEQYF,.,TRBV7-2,.,TRBJ2-7
TGTGCCAGCAGACTAGCGGAGGGTACCGGGGAGCTGTTTTTT,CASRLAEGTGELFF,.,TRBV2,TRBD2,TRBJ2-2
TGCGCCAGCAGCCAAGAGACAGGGTTGTCGGCTAATGAAAAACTGTTTTTT,CASSQETGLSANEKLFF,.,TRBV4-3,TRBD1,TRBJ1-4
TGTGCCAGCAGCTTGGGTGCGGTGGGGCGGGAGCAGTACTTC,CASSLGAVGREQYF,.,TRBV7-2,.,TRBJ2-7
TGTGCCTGGAGCCCACAGGGTAGATCGAGAGATACGCAGTATTTT,CAWSPQGRSRDTQYF,.,TRBV30,.,TRBJ2-3
TGTGCCAGCAGGACAGGGGGCAATCAGCCCCAGCATTTT,CASRTGGNQPQHF,.,TRBV27,TRBD1,TRBJ1-5
TGCGCCAGCAGTGAGTCGAGGAACTCCTACGAGCAGTACTTC,CASSESRNSYEQYF,.,TRBV10-2,.,TRBJ2-7
TGTGCCAGTAGACGGGAAACAGGGGGTTTGGGCGATGGTCAGCCCCAGCATTTT,CASRRETGGLGDGQPQHF,.,TRBV19,TRBD1,TRBJ1-5
TGTGCCAGCAGCTTTGGGACAGGGTTCCCCGGGGAGCTGTTTTTT,CASSFGTGFPGELFF,.,TRBV7-2,TRBD1,TRBJ2-2
TGTGCCATCAGTGCCCGACTAGCGGGAGGGGACAATGAGCAGTTCTTC,CAISARLAGGDNEQFF,.,TRBV10-3,TRBD2,TRBJ2-1
TGCGCCAGCAGCTGGGGGGGCAGCAACACTGAAGCTTTCTTT,CASSWGGSNTEAFF,.,TRBV5-1,.,TRBJ1-1
TGTGCCAGCAGCGCGGAGGGACTAGCGGGAGCAAGATCTGGGGCCAACGTCCTGACTTTC,CASSAEGLAGARSGANVLTF,.,TRBV9,TRBD2,TRBJ2-6
TGTGCCAGCAGCGGAGCGGGAGGCACCTTGAAGCAGTTCTTC,CASSGAGGTLKQFF,.,TRBV7-9,TRBD2,TRBJ2-1
TGTGCCAGTAGTTTACAGGGGAAGGGGGTCTACGAGCAGTACTTC,CASSLQGKGVYEQYF,.,TRBV19,TRBD1,TRBJ2-7
TGTGCCAGCAGCCAAGAATGGCGTTTCACAGATACGCAGTATTTT,CASSQEWRFTDTQYF,.,TRBV4-2,.,TRBJ2-3
TGTGCCAGCACCCCCGGACCCTCTGGGGCCAACGTCCTGACTTTC,CASTPGPSGANVLTF,few,TRBV6-1,.,TRBJ2-6
TGTGCCAGCAGGAGGTCTAGCGGGATTAGCGAGACCCAGTACTTC,CASRRSSGISETQYF,.,TRBV5-4,TRBD2,TRBJ2-5
TGTGCCAGCAGTTACTCCCTTCTCGACAACAATGAGCAGTTCTTC,CASSYSLLDNNEQFF,.,TRBV6-6,.,TRBJ2-1
TGCGCCAGCAGCCAAGGACCGGTCAAAAACATTCAGTACTTC,CASSQGPVKNIQYF,.,TRBV4-1,.,TRBJ2-4
TGTGCCAGCAGTGAAGCTAACAACTATGGCTACACCTTC,CASSEANNYGYTF,.,TRBV6-1,.,TRBJ1-2
TGTGCCAGCAGCTTAAGGGACAGGGGATCGAACACTGAAGCTTTCTTT,CASSLRDRGSNTEAFF,.,TRBV7-8,TRBD1,TRBJ1-1
TGTGCCAGCAGCTTAGGCTACGGTTGGGGTGAAAAACTGTTTTTT,CASSLGYGWGEKLFF,.,TRBV13,.,TRBJ1-4
TGTGCCATCAGTAACGCCGGGACTAGCGGGAAAGGTACGCAGTATTTT,CAISNAGTSGKGTQYF,.,TRBV10-3,TRBD2,TRBJ2-3
TGTGCCAGCAGCTTATTGGACAGGGAGAACACTGAAGCTTTCTTT,CASSLLDRENTEAFF,.,TRBV5-6,TRBD1,TRBJ1-1
TGTGCCAGCAGCGTAGGCGGGAGCTCCTACGAGCAGTACTTC,CASSVGGSSYEQYF,.,TRBV9,TRBD2,TRBJ2-7
TGTGCCCTTTACCCGGGACATGAAGCTTTCTTT,CALYPGHEAFF,few,TRBV21-1,.,TRBJ1-1
TGCAGCGTTAGGGGTGGTGGCACTGAAGCTTTCTTT,CSVRGGGTEAFF,few,TRBV29-1,.,TRBJ1-1
TGTGCCAGCAGTGAACCCGGGTCTGGAAACACCATATATTTT,CASSEPGSGNTIYF,.,TRBV6-1,.,TRBJ1-3
TGTGCCAGCAGCTCGGGGACAGGGGGCCATCAGCCCCAGCATTTT,CASSSGTGGHQPQHF,.,TRBV11-2,TRBD1,TRBJ1-5
TGTGCCAGCAGCTTAGCGACAGGGGTCTCTGAAGCTTTCTTT,CASSLATGVSEAFF,.,TRBV7-9,TRBD1,TRBJ1-1
TGTGCCAGCAGCCCTGTCTTTTCCGGGGAGCTGTTTTTT,CASSPVFSGELFF,.,TRBV9,.,TRBJ2-2
TGTGCCAGTAAGGAGCGGGAGGTCGCCTACGAGCAGTACTTC,CASKEREVAYEQYF,few,TRBV19,TRBD2,TRBJ2-7
TGTGCCAGCAGCTTAGATCGAATGGGGGAGTCGAACACCGGGGAGCTGTTTTTT,CASSLDRMGESNTGELFF,.,TRBV11-3,.,TRBJ2-2
TGTGCCAGCACCCTCTGGGGGGCGCGGACTGAAGCTTTCTTT,CASTLWGARTEAFF,few,TRBV7-6,.,TRBJ1-1
TGTGCCAGCAGCTTAAACCCCCTGGCGGGAGCTTTCTTT,CASSLNPLAGAFF,once,TRBV11-3,.,TRBJ1-1
TGTGCCAGCAGCAGGACTAGCGGGACCCCCTACGAGCAGTACTTC,CASSRTSGTPYEQYF,.,TRBV7-9,TRBD2,TRBJ2-7
TGCGCCAGCAGCGTAGACTCTCGGGAGATTGCAGATACGCAGTATTTT,CASSVDSREIADTQYF,once,TRBV5-1,.,TRBJ2-3